The subject of this entry is one T cell receptor (beta chain). It has no known antigen specificity. No base-level quality is on record; no much larger clone is a single base apart. The treatment or condition label, as the study defines it: live attenuated yellow fever vaccine strain. At each blood-draw timepoint, two biological replicates of bulk PBMCs were collected. PBMCs were isolated from peripheral blood using a standard Ficoll-Paque protocol. TriZol was used to extract RNA from bulk PBMCs, CD4 and CD8 fractions, and dextramer-positive and dextramer-negative fractions. This specimen belongs to a study of T cells after yellow fever vaccination (dated by TCRdb to about 2019). Turning to the overall study: The SMART-Seq v4 Ultra Low Input RNA kit was used to prepare libraries from fractions with low cell numbers. To follow T-cell clones before and after both primary and booster YFV17D yellow fever vaccination, bulk TCR alpha and beta repertoires underwent longitudinal sequencing. Two healthy male donors, one aged 18 to 30 and one aged 30 to 40 years, made up the cohort. Blood samples were taken at several timepoints before and after primary and secondary immunization, and bulk PBMC replicates and cell subsets were isolated.

Findings and caveats that apply to the study as a whole: Because only a couple of donors were included in the study, the extent to which the findings can be generalized is limited. The secondary T-cell response was found to be weaker but faster than the primary response, with a peak reached on day 5 rather than on day 15. After the booster, most clones that had expanded after primary vaccination were detected again (approximately 96% of CD4 and 88% of CD8), suggesting broad maintenance of memory. Computational filtering was required because FACS-sorted repertoires could contain abundant contaminating clonotypes from the bulk population. A small share of clonotypes occurred in both CD4 and CD8 compartments, likely arising from convergent recombination.

The sequencer was an Illumina NovaSeq 6000. TCR cDNA was made using 5'RACE template switching, a step that added a universal primer site and unique molecular identifiers. Priming for cDNA synthesis came from both the TCR alpha and TCR beta constant segments. Library amplification used two PCR steps, and the second PCR step added sample barcodes and sequencing adapters. Sequencing of libraries was done on Illumina HiSeq 2500 (2x100 bp) or NovaSeq (2x150 bp). Processing in the source paper ran as follows. Demultiplexing of reads and collapsing into UMI consensus sequences were performed with MIGEC, and V(D)J alignment was carried out with MiXCR. Vaccine-responding clonotypes were identified with edgeR using replicate PBMC samples, with FDR below 0.01 and a log2 fold change above 5 up to day 15 being required. Each bulk clonotype was labeled CD4 or CD8 based on which sequenced repertoire, CD4 or CD8, contained the clonotype at higher abundance. TCRdb itself trimmed the public reads at Q25 with fastp, ran MiXCR and retained productive beta chains. Records with the same CDR3 protein are collapsed into one entry carrying the most frequent genes and DNA. The V and J calls and clone size are TCRdb's, not the authors'. Here the sample has some 320,000 distinct CDR3 sequences; about 4% occur a single time. The top ten constitute approximately 25% of the sample.

Sequenced here: PBMCs, sampled 5 days after the yellow fever booster vaccination. This sequence originates from a man younger than 35 who received the YFV17D yellow fever vaccine.

The CDR3 region: CASSSGTGLGGGYTF. The DNA is as follows: TGTGCCAGCAGTTCAGGGACAGGGCTTGGGGGCGGCTACACCTTC. The chain is encoded by TRBV27 joined to TRBJ1-2; the central 9 bases match TRBD1. The V end gives up 4 bases and the J end 8 bases, leaving 11 bases in the junction not matched to a gene. Including cysteine and phenylalanine, the CDR3 has 15 amino acids. The retained sequence is limited to the CDR3, 45 bases, with the frame set at the first base. CDR1 and CDR2 are drawn from the germline V gene (reference sequence): MNHEY, SMNVEV.